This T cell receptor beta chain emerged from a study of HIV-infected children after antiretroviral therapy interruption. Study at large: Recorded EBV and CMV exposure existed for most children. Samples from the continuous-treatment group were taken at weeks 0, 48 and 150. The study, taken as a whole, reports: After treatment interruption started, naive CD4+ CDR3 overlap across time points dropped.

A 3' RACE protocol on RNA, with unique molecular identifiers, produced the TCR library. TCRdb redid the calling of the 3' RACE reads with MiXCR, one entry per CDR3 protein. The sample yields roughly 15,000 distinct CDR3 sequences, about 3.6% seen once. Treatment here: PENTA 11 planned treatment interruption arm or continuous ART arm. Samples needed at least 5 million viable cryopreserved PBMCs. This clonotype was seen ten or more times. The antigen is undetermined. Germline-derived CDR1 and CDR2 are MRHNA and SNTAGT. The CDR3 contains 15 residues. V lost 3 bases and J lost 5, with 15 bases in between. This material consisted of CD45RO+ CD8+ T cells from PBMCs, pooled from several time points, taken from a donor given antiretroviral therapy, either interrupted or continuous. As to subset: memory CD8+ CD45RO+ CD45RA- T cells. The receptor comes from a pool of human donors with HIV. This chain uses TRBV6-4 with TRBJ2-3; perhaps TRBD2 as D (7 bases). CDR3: CASSESSGGQDTQYF. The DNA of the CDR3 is TGTGCCAGCAGTGAGTCGTCGGGGGGACAAGATACGCAGTATTTT.